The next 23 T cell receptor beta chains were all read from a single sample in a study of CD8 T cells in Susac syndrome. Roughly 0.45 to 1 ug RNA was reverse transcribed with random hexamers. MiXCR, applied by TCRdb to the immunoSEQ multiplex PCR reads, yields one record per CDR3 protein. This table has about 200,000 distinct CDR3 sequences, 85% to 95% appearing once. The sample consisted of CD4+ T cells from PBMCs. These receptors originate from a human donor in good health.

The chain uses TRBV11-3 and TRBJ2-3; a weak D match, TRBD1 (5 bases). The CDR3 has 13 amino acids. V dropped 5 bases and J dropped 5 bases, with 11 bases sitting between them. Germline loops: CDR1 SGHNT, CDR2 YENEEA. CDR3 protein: CASSPSRGDTQYF. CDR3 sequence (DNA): TGTGCCAGCAGCCCATCTAGGGGAGATACGCAGTATTTT.

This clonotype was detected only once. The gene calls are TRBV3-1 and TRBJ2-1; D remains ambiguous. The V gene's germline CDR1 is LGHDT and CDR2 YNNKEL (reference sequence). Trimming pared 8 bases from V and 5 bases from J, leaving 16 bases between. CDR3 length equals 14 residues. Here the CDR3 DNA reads TGTGCCAGCGGAAAGTCAGCACTAAACAATGAGCAGTTCTTC. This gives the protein CASGKSALNNEQFF.

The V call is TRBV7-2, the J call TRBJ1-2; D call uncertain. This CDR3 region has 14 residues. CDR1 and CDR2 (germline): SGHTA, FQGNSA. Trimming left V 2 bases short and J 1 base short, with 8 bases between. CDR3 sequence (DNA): TGTGCCAGCAGCTTATCCCCCAATAACTATGGCTACACCTTC. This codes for CASSLSPNNYGYTF.

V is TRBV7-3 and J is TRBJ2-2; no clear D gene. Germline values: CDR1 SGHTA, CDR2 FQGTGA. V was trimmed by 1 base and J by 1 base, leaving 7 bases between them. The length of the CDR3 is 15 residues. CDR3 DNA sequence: TGTGCCAGCAGCTTAATCCCACAGAACACCGGGGAGCTGTTTTTT. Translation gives CASSLIPQNTGELFF.

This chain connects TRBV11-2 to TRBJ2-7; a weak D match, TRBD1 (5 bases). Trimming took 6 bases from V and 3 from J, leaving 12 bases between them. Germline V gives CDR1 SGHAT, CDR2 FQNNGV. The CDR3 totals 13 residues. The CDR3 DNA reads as TGTGCCAGCAGTCGGACCAGGGACTACGAGCAGTACGTC. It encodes CASSRTRDYEQYV.

The CDR3 DNA reads as TGTGCCAGCAGTCTGATGGGACCCCGGACAGGGGTTTATGGCTACACCTTC. Its translation: CASSLMGPRTGVYGYTF. The gene calls are TRBV5-6 and TRBJ1-2; 9 nucleotides match TRBD1. The CDR3 consists of 17 residues. Per germline, CDR1 SGHDT and CDR2 YYEEEE. The trim removed 5 bases at V and 5 bases at J, leaving 16 bases unmatched.

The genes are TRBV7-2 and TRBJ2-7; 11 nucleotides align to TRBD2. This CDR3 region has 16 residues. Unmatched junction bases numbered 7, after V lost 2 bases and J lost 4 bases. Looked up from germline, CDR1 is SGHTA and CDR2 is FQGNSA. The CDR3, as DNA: TGTGCCAGCAGCTTATCGACTAGCGGGACCATATACGAGCAGTACTTC. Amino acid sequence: CASSLSTSGTIYEQYF.

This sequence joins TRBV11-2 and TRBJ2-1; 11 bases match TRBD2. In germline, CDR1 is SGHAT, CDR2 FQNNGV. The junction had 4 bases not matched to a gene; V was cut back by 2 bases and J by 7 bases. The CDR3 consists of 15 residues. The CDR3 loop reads CASSLLAGGPNEQFF. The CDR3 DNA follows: TGTGCCAGCAGCTTACTAGCGGGGGGACCAAATGAGCAGTTCTTC.

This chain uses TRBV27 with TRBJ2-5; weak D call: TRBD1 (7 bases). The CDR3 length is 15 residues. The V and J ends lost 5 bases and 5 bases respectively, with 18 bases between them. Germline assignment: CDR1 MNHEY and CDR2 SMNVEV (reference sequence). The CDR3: CASSLLEGAWETQYF. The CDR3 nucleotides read TGTGCCAGCAGTCTCCTGGAGGGGGCTTGGGAGACCCAGTACTTC.

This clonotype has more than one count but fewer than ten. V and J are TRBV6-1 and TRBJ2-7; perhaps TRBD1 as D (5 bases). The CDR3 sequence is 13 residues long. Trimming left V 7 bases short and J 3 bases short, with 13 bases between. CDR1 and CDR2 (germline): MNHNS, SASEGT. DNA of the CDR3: TGTGCCAGCAAAAAAGACAGCTACTACGAGCAGTACGTC. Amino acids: CASKKDSYYEQYV.

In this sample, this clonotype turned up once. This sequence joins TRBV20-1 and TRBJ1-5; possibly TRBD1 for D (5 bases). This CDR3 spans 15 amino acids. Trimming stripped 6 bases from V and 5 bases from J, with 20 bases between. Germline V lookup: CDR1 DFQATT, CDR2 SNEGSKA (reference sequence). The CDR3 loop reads CSATEPGSRDQPQHF. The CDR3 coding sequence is TGCAGTGCCACTGAACCGGGTTCCAGGGATCAGCCCCAGCATTTT.

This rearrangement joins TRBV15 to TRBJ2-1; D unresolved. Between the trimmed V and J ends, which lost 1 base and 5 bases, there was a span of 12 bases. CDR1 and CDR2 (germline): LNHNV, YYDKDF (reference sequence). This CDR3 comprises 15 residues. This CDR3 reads CATSRGSYSHNEQFF. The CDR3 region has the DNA TGTGCCACCAGCAGAGGCTCGTACAGTCACAATGAGCAGTTCTTC. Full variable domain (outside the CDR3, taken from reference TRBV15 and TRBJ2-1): DAMVIQNPRYQVTQFGKPVTLSCSQTLNHNVMYWYQQKSSQAPKLLFHYYDKDFNNEADTPDNFQSRRPNTSFCFLDIRSPGLGDTAMYLCATSRGSYSHNEQFFGPGTRLTVL.

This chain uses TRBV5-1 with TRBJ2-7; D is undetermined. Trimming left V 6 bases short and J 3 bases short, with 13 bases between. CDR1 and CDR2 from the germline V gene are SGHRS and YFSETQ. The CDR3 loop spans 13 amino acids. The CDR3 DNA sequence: TGCGCCAGCACCAGCCCCGCGGTCTACGAGCAGTACGTC. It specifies CASTSPAVYEQYV.

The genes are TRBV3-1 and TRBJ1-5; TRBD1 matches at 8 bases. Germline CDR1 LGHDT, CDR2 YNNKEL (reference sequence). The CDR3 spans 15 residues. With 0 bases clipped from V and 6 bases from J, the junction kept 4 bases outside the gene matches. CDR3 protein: CASSQDGDRGQPQHF. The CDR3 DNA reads TGTGCCAGCAGCCAAGATGGCGACAGGGGTCAGCCCCAGCATTTT.

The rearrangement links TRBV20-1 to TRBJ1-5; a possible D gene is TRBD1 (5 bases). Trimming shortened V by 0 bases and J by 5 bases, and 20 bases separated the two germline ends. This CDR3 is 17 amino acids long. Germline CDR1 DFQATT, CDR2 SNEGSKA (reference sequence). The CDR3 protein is CSARDQILGRSHQPQHF. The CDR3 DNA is TGCAGTGCTAGAGATCAGATTCTGGGACGGAGTCATCAGCCCCAGCATTTT.

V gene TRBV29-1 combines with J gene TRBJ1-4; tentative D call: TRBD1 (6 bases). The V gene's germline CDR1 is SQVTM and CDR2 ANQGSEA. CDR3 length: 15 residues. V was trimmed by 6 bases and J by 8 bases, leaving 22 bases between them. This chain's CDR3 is CSVTITGSLREKLFF. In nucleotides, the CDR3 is TGCAGCGTCACCATAACAGGGAGCTTGAGGGAAAAACTGTTTTTT.

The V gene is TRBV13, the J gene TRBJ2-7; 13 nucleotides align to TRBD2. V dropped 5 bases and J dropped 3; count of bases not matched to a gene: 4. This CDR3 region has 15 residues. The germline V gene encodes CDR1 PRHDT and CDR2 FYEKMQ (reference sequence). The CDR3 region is CASSTRTSGGYEQYF. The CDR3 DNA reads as TGTGCCAGCAGCACCCGGACTAGCGGGGGCTACGAGCAGTACTTC.

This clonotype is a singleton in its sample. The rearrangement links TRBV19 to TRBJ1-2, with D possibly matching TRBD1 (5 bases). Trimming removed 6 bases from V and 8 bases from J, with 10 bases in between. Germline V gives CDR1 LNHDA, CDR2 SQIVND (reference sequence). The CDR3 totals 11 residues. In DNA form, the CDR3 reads TGTGCCAGTAGCCAGTGGGACGGCTACACCTTC. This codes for CASSQWDGYTF.

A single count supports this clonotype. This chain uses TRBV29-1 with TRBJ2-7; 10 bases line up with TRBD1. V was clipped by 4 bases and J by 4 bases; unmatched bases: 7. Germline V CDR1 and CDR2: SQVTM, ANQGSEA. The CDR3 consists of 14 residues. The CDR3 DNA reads TGCAGCGTTGGTCGGACAGGGGGAAGGTACGAGCAGTACTTC. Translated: CSVGRTGGRYEQYF.

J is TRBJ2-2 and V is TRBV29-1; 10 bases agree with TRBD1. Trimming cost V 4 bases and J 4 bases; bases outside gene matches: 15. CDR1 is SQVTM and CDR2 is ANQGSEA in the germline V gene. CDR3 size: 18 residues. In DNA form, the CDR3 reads TGCAGCGTTGCGGGGACAGGGGTTATCAGGGGGAGCACCGGGGAGCTGTTTTTT. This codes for CSVAGTGVIRGSTGELFF.

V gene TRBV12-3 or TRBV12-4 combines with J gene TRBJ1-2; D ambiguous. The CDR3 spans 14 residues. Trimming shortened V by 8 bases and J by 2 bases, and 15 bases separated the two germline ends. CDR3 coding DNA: TGTGCCAGCTATCCGGGCGGCAACAACTATGGCTACACCTTC. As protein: CASYPGGNNYGYTF.

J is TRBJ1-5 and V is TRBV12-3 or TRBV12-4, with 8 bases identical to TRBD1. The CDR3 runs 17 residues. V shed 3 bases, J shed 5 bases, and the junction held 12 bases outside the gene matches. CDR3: CASSFHPNAGGDQPQHF. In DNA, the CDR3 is TGTGCCAGCAGTTTCCACCCCAATGCAGGGGGCGATCAGCCCCAGCATTTT.

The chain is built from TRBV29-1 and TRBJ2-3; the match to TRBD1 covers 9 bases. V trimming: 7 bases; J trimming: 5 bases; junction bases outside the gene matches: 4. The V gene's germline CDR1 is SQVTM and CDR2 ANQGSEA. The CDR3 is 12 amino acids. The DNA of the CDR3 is TGCAGCGCCCGGACAGGGGAAGATACGCAGTATTTT. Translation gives CSARTGEDTQYF.